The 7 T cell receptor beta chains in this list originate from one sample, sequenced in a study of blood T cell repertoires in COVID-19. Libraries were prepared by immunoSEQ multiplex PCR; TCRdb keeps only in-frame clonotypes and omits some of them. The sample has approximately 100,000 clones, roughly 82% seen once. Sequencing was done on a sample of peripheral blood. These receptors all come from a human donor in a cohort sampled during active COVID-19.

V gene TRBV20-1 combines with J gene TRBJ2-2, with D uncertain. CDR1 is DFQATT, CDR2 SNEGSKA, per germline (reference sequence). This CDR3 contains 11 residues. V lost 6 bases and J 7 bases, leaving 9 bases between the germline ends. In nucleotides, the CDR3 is TGCAGTGCCCAGAGAGGCGGGGAGCTGTTTTTT. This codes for CSAQRGGELFF.

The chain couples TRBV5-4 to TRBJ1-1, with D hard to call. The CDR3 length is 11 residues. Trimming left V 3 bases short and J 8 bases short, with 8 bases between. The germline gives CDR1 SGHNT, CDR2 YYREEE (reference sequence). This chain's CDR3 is CASSSPTEAFF. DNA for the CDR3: TGTGCCAGCAGCTCTCCGACAGAAGCTTTCTTT. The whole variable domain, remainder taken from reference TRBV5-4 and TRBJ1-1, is ETGVTQSPTHLIKTRGQQVTLRCSSQSGHNTVSWYQQALGQGPQFIFQYYREEENGRGNFPPRFSGLQFPNYSSELNVNALELDDSALYLCASSSPTEAFFGQGTRLTVV.

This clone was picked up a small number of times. The CDR3 DNA sequence: TGTGCCAGCAGCTTGGATGCTAACACAGATACGCAGTATTTT. Its protein is CASSLDANTDTQYF. This chain connects TRBV5-4 to TRBJ2-3; no clear D. V lost 0 bases, J lost 2 bases, and 7 bases lay in between. Per germline, CDR1 SGHNT and CDR2 YYREEE (reference sequence). The CDR3 is made up of 14 amino acids.

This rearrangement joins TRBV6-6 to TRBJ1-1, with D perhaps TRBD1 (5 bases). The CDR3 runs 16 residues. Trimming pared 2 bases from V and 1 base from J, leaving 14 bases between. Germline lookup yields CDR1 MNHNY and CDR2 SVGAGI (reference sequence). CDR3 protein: CASSYGEGRRNTEAFF. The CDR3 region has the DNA TGTGCCAGCAGTTACGGGGAGGGACGGAGGAACACTGAAGCTTTCTTT.

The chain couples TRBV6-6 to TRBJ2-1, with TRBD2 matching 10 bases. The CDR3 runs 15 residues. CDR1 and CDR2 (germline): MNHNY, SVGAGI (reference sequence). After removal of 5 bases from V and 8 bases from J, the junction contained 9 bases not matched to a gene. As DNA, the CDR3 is TGTGCCAGCAGTGCCGCTAGCGGGGGTTTTTATGAGCAGTTCTTC. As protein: CASSAASGGFYEQFF.

The CDR3 protein is CASSQDRPREDNTGELFF. In nucleotides, the CDR3 is TGTGCCAGCAGCCAAGATCGACCCAGGGAAGATAACACCGGGGAGCTGTTTTTT. The rearrangement links TRBV14 to TRBJ2-2, with a tentative D call TRBD1 (5 bases). CDR1 SGHDN and CDR2 FVKESK come from the germline V gene. Trimming stripped 0 bases from V and 2 bases from J, with 16 bases between. The CDR3 sequence is 18 residues long.

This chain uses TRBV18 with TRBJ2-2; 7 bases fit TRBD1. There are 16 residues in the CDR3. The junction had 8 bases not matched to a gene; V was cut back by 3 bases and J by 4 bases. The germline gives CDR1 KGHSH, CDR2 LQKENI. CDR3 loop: CASSPFTGTVTGELFF. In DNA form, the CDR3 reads TGTGCCAGCTCACCCTTTACCGGGACAGTCACCGGGGAGCTGTTTTTT. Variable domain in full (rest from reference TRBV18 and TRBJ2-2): NAGVMQNPRHLVRRRGQEARLRCSPMKGHSHVYWYRQLPEEGLKFMVYLQKENIIDESGMPKERFSAEFPKEGPSILRIQQVVRGDSAAYFCASSPFTGTVTGELFFGEGSRLTVL.